This T cell receptor beta chain was retrieved from a study of cytomegalovirus exposure and HLA in healthy donors. Assay: immunoSEQ multiplex PCR; the TCRdb copy retains only in-frame clones and omits some. The table includes 150,000 to 250,000 clones, roughly 84% detected once. The CDR3 contains 15 residues. CDR1 and CDR2 (germline): MRHNA, SNTAGT. Trimming at V came to 5 bases and at J to 6 bases, leaving 10 bases not matched to a gene. As for this clone: The antigen is not known.

The study, taken as a whole, reports: Among the CMV-associated chains, three were confirmed in vitro as specific for CMV antigens. Cytomegalovirus-associated status was assigned to about 180 TCR beta chains. It was reportedly the case that the classifier diagnosed cytomegalovirus status with high specificity and sensitivity.

The chain employs TRBV6-4 and TRBJ2-7, with 10 bases matching TRBD2. Source material: PBMCs. This sequence was found in a woman under 40 in good health and CMV-seropositive. In DNA, the CDR3 is TGTGCCAGCAGTCCCACTTCTAGCGGGAGTGCCGAGCAGTACTTC. It is translated as CASSPTSSGSAEQYF.